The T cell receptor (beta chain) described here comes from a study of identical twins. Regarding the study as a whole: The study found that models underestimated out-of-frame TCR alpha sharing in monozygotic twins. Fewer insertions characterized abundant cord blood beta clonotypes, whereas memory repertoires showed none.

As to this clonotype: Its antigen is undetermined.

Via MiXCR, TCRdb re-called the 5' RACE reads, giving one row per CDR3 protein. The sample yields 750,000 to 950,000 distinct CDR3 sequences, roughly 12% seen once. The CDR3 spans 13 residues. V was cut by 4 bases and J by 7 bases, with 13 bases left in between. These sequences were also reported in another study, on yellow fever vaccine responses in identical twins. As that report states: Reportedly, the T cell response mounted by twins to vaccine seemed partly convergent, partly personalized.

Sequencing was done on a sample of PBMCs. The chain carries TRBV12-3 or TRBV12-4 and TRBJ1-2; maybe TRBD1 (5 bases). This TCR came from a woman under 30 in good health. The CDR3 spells CASSYGGPAGYTF. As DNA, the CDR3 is TGTGCCAGCAGTTATGGGGGACCGGCTGGCTACACCTTC.